A single sample gave rise to the 10 T cell receptor beta chains below, sequenced in a study of cytomegalovirus exposure and HLA in healthy donors. TCRdb's table, derived via immunoSEQ multiplex PCR, lists solely in-frame clones and lacks some. This table holds some 140,000 clones, approximately 86% found once. Sequencing input: PBMCs. These receptors originate from a man younger than 30 in good health and CMV-seropositive.

The rearrangement joins TRBV30 to TRBJ2-3, with TRBD2 matching over 8 bases. In germline, CDR1 is GTSNPN, CDR2 SVGIG (reference sequence). V trimming: 0 bases; J trimming: 5 bases; junction bases outside the gene matches: 7. The CDR3 is 15 residues long. The chain's CDR3 is CAWSVSGGPGDTQYF. CDR3 DNA: TGTGCCTGGAGTGTGTCGGGAGGGCCGGGAGATACGCAGTATTTT. Full variable domain (remainder filled in from reference TRBV30 and TRBJ2-3): SQTIHQWPATLVQPVGSPLSLECTVEGTSNPNLYWYRQAAGRGLQLLFYSVGIGQISSEVPQNLSASRPQDRQFILSSKKLLLSDSGFYLCAWSVSGGPGDTQYFGPGTRLTVL.

This chain connects TRBV10-3 to TRBJ1-2; D call uncertain. Germline CDR1 is ENHRY and CDR2 is SYGVKD. The V and J ends lost 0 bases and 2 bases respectively, with 4 bases between them. CDR3 length: 13 residues. The CDR3 region has the DNA TGTGCCATCAGTGAGTCAGAGAACTATGGCTACACCTTC. This sequence encodes CAISESENYGYTF.

By share of the sample, this clone is medium-sized. The chain carries TRBV10-2 and TRBJ2-1; D ambiguous. CDR3 size: 13 residues. CDR1 WSHSY and CDR2 SAAADI come from the germline V gene. Trimming took off 4 bases at V and 6 bases at J, with 10 bases between the two ends. In DNA, the CDR3 is TGCGCCAGCAGTGTATTGACTGGCAATGAGCAGTTCTTC. Its translation is CASSVLTGNEQFF.

CDR3 in DNA: TGTGCCAGCAGCTTAGATTGGGGGGGCGTGAGCGGCTACACCTTC. Residues: CASSLDWGGVSGYTF. The chain has TRBV7-9 and TRBJ1-2, with a weak D call TRBD1 (6 bases). The CDR3 totals 15 residues. V lost 1 base and J 8 bases, leaving 17 bases between the germline ends. Germline V lookup: CDR1 SEHNR, CDR2 FQNEAQ (reference sequence).

The chain is built from TRBV4-1 and TRBJ2-1, with TRBD2 matching over 12 bases. There are 16 residues in the CDR3. The V gene end was trimmed by 3 bases and the J gene end by 9 bases; junction bases not matched to a gene: 9. Per germline, CDR1 MGHRA and CDR2 YSYEKL. The CDR3: CASSQEWTSGKGEQFF. The CDR3 nucleotides read TGCGCCAGCAGCCAGGAATGGACTAGCGGGAAGGGTGAGCAGTTCTTC.

The chain links TRBV18 to TRBJ1-1; D ambiguous. Per germline, CDR1 KGHSH and CDR2 LQKENI. Trimming shortened V by 6 bases and J by 2 bases, and 13 bases separated the two germline ends. This CDR3 has 14 amino acids. Written as DNA, the CDR3 is TGTGCCAGCTCCCCCGACACATCTAACACTGAAGCTTTCTTT. Translation gives CASSPDTSNTEAFF. Full variable domain (rest looked up from reference TRBV18 and TRBJ1-1): NAGVMQNPRHLVRRRGQEARLRCSPMKGHSHVYWYRQLPEEGLKFMVYLQKENIIDESGMPKERFSAEFPKEGPSILRIQQVVRGDSAAYFCASSPDTSNTEAFFGQGTRLTVV.

J is TRBJ1-3 and V is TRBV18; 9 nucleotides align to TRBD1. Losses at the gene ends were 3 bases for V and 0 bases for J; bases not matched to a gene: 9. Germline V gene data show CDR1 as KGHSH and CDR2 as LQKENI. The CDR3 contains 18 residues. The chain's CDR3 is CASSPTSGQGYSGNTIYF. The CDR3 coding sequence is TGTGCCAGCTCACCCACCTCGGGACAGGGCTACTCTGGAAACACCATATATTTT.

The gene calls are TRBV21-1 and TRBJ2-1; the table's D gene call, TRBD2, was not cross checked with the DNA. TRBV21-1 is flagged as a pseudogene. The CDR3 length is 12 residues. The CDR3 here is CASTGSGDEQFF. For the CDR3, the DNA is TGTGCCAGCACCGGGAGCGGGGATGAGCAGTTCTTC.

The chain combines TRBV7-9 with TRBJ1-6; D ambiguous. V lost 4 bases, J lost 10 bases, and 20 bases lay in between. From germline, CDR1 is SEHNR and CDR2 FQNEAQ (reference sequence). The CDR3 has 16 amino acids. The CDR3, as DNA: TGTGCCAGCAGCTCAACGAGGACTCTGAACAGATCACCCCTCCACTTT. Translated, it gives CASSSTRTLNRSPLHF.

The V and J genes are TRBV6-1 and TRBJ1-4; D is perhaps TRBD1 (6 bases). V lost 1 base and J lost 6, with 15 bases in between. Germline CDR1 is MNHNS and CDR2 is SASEGT. This CDR3 has 16 amino acids. The CDR3 DNA reads TGTGCCAGCAGTGAAGAATGGAACAGGGCGGATGAAAAACTGTTTTTT. This translates into CASSEEWNRADEKLFF.